The table lists the clone carrying this TCR beta chain with a few counts. Germline V gene sequence: CDR1 SGHTA, CDR2 FQGTGA. The CDR3 length is 14 residues. Trimming removed 5 bases from V and 7 bases from J; junction bases left unmatched: 7. Amplification of TCR alpha and beta CDR3 regions from RNA used iRepertoire nested multiplex PCR. TCRdb passed the multiplex PCR reads through MiXCR, listing each CDR3 protein once. The data contain about 130,000 distinct CDR3 sequences, more than 20% of them singletons. This sample stems from a study of glioma-infiltrating T cells. V usage is TRBV7-3 and J usage is TRBJ2-2; 7 positions agree with TRBD1. The source material was glioma tissue, nonneoplastic brain tissue, or PBMCs (not recorded which). The receptor was isolated from a human donor with low-grade glioma or glioblastoma, undergoing nonglioma brain surgery, or in good health (not recorded which). CDR3 region: CASSKDRSDGELFF. The CDR3 region has the DNA TGTGCCAGCAGCAAGGACAGGTCAGACGGGGAGCTGTTTTTT. The full variable domain, rest sourced from reference TRBV7-3 and TRBJ2-2, is GAGVSQTPSNKVTEKGKYVELRCDPISGHTALYWYRQSLGQGPEFLIYFQGTGAADDSGLPNDRFFAVRPEGSVSTLKIQRTERGDSAVYLCASSKDRSDGELFFGEGSRLTVL.